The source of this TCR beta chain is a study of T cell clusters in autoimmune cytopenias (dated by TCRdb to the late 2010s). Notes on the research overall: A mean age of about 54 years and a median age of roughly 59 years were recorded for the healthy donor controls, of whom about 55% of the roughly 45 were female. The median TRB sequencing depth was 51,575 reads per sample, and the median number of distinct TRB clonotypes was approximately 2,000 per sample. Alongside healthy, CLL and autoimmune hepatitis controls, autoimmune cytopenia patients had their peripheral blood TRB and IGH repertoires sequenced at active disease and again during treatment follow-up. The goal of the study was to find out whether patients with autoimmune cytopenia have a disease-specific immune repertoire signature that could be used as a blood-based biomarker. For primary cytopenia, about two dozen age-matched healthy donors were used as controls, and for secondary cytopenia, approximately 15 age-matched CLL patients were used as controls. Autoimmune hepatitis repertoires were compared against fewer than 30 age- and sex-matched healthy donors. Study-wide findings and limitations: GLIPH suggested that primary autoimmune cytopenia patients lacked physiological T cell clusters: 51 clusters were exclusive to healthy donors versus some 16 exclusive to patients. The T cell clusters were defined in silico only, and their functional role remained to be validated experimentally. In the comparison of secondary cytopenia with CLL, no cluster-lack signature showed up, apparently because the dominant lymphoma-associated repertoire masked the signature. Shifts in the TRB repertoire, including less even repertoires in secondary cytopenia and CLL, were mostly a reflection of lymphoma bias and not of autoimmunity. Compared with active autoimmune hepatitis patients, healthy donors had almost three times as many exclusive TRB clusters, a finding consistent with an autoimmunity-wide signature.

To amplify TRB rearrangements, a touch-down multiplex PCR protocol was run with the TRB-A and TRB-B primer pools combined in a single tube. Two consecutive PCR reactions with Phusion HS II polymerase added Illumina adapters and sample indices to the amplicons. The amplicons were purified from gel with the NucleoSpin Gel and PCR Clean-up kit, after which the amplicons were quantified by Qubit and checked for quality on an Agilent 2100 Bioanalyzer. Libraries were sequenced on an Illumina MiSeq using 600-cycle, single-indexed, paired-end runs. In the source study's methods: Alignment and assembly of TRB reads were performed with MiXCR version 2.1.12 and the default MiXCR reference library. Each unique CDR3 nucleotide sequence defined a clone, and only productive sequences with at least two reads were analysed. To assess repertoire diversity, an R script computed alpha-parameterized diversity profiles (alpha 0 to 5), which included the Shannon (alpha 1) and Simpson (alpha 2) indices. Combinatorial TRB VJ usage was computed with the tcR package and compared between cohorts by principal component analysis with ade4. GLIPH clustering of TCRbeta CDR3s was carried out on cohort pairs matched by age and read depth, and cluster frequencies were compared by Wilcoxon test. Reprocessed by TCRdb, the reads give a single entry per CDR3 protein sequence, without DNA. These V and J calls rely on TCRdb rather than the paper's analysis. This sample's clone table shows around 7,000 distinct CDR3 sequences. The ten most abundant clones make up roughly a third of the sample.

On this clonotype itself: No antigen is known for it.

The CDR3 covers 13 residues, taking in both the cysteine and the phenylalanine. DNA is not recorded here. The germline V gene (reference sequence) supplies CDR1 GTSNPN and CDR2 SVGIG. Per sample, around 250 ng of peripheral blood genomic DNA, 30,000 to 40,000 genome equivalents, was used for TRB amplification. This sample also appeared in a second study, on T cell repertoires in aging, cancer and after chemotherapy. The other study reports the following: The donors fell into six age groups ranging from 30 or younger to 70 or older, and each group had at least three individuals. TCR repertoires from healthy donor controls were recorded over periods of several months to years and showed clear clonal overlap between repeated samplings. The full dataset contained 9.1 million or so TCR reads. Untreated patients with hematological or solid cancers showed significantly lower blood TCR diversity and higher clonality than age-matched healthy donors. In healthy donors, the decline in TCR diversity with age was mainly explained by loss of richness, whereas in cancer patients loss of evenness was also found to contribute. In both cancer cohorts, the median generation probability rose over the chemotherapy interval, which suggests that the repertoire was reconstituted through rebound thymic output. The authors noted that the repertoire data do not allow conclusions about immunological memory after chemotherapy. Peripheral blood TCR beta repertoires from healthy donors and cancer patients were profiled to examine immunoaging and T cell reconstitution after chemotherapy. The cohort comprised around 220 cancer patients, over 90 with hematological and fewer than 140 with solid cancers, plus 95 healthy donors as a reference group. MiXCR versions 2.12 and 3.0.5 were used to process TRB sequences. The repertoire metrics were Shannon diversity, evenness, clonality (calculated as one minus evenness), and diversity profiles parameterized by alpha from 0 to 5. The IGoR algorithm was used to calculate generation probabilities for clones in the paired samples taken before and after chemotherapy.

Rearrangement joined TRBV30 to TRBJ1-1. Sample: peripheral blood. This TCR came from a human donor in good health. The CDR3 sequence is CAWSATGDTEAFF.